This TCR beta chain was sequenced during a study of T cells in Graves' hyperthyroidism and ophthalmopathy. This clonotype was counted many times. It was RNA transcripts that yielded the amplified TCR beta CDR3 regions. HTBI primers were the set used in a first-round RT-PCR of the TCR CDR3. TCRdb re-called the multiplex PCR reads through MiXCR, storing one row per CDR3 protein. The data hold around 600,000 distinct CDR3 sequences, with 14% observed a single time. The CDR3 contains 18 residues. Germline V gene data show CDR1 as SGHNT and CDR2 as YENEEA. The V end lost 4 bases, the J end lost 3 bases, and 22 bases lay between the germline ends.

The chain has TRBV11-3 and TRBJ2-4; TRBD1 might be the D (5 bases). Material for sequencing was blood. The origin of this receptor is a woman aged 45 to 65 with Graves' ophthalmopathy. CDR3: CASSSPRGDSHNKNIQYF. In DNA, the CDR3 is TGTGCCAGCAGCTCACCTAGAGGAGACAGCCACAACAAAAACATTCAGTACTTC.